This T cell receptor (beta chain) was obtained from a study of shared clonotypes between healthy human individuals (dated by TCRdb to 2020 to 2022). A note on the overall study: Two women and a few men aged 18 to 49 years were included in the cohort. Per donor, three plates each were used for CD4 naive and CD4 memory, two for CD8 naive, and one for CD8 memory. Blood TCR repertoires of about 5 healthy adults were deeply sequenced to estimate repertoire size and the extent of clonotype sharing between individuals. Different laboratories and diverse techniques were used to prepare libraries and sequence TCR repertoires, to increase sequencing depth and limit assay-specific biases. Leukapheresis yielded between about 0.94 and 8.9 billion PBMCs per donor.

Using the deep immunoSEQ assay, multiplex PCR amplified TCR CDR3 regions from genomic DNA. Extracted genomic DNA from each cell subset was spread evenly across all wells of several immunoSEQ 96-well plates, with each plate serving as a replicate. Each replicate PCR for sorted subsets received about 210 ng genomic DNA, equal to 30,000 or so T cell genomes. Purified libraries were quantified with a Qubit 3.0 fluorometer, sized on a Bioanalyzer 2100, and re-quantified with the KAPA Library Quantification kit. A separate single-read 150-cycle Illumina NextSeq 550 flow cell was used to sequence each immunoSEQ 96-well plate. Per the source publication's procedure: Because the immunoSEQ output held only junctional sequences and lacked quality scores, the filtering could not match the filtering applied to full-length reads. Sequences were annotated with PyIR, a Python wrapper for IgBLAST v1.9, and V/J genes and CDR3 were assigned using IMGT germline references. Reads were removed for weak V/J assignments (E-value above 1e-6), missing CDR3, stop codons, out-of-frame junctions, or ambiguous translated residues. A V3J clonotype was defined by an identical inferred V gene, J gene, and CDR3 amino acid sequence. The percentage overlap between two repertoires was calculated by dividing the number of shared unique clonotypes by the size of the smaller repertoire. Richness of each repertoire was evaluated using RTK rarefaction, the Chao1 estimator, and Recon v2.1 estimates of unobserved clonotypes. Generation probabilities were computed with OLGA for all TCRbeta clonotypes obtained by the gDNA method from four donors. TCRdb re-hosts the immuneACCESS table, in-frame sequences only. Its copies lack some clones; in the studies checked, an unresolved V gene accounts for under half of them, and the cause for the rest is not known. V, J and clone size are taken as reported in that table, and D and trimming were inferred from the DNA itself. For this sample the table gives about 2 million clones, of which approximately 95% were detected only once. Of the sample, 0.9% to 1.3% falls within the top ten clones.

For the CD8 naive samples, CD45RO-negative cells were positively selected for CCR7, yielding a CD45RA+CCR7+ population from which TemRA cells were excluded. Donors were healthy HIV-negative adults with no recently reported acute infections or vaccinations. Every donor was a Caucasian adult residing in Nashville, Tennessee, USA. After blood collection by leukapheresis, PBMCs were isolated using Ficoll-Histopaque density gradient centrifugation and then cryopreserved in the vapor phase of liquid nitrogen. Purity and quantity of every magnetically sorted T cell population were checked by analytical flow cytometry. Each sorted fraction had its genomic DNA isolated and then quantified by UV absorbance on a Nanodrop 2000c. About this clone: Its recognized antigen is unknown. No per-base quality is available; no much larger clone lies one base away.

Its CDR3 holds 16 amino acids, cysteine through phenylalanine. Only CDR3 DNA remains: 48 bases, in frame from the first base. Sequences SGHKS (CDR1) and YYEKEE (CDR2) are obtained from the germline V gene (reference sequence). The junction shows trimming of 0 bases on V and 4 bases on J, plus 17 bases between the germline ends. The investigation overall reported the following: Only blood was sampled, and tissue TCR repertoires likely differ from those in blood. Rarefaction of sorted-subset datasets indicated incomplete sequencing despite the large sequencing depth. Higher generation probabilities were observed for clonotypes shared by all four sorted-subset donors than for non-shared clonotypes. Because the study included a small number of donors, the genetic and exposure-history diversity represented was limited. Naive subsets generally had larger estimated clonotype richness than memory subsets did. Pairwise subsampling led to the expectation that sequencing depth would affect the degree of clonotype sharing among donors. Across four donors, approximately 4.9% of naive CD4, more than 3% of naive CD8, roughly 2.2% of memory CD4, and roughly 0.41% of memory CD8 clonotypes were shared.

Input material: naive CD8+ T cells sorted from blood. Taken with the paper, the label for cell subset or site translates to: CD45RA+CCR7+. The clonotype comes from a man in his late teens or twenties in good health. In this chain, TRBV5-5 is recombined with TRBJ2-7, with TRBD1 as a weak D call on 5 bases. The CDR3 is CASSLVTSTVPYEQYF. The sequenced DNA is TGTGCCAGCAGCTTGGTTACCTCGACAGTGCCTTACGAGCAGTACTTC. With all but the CDR3 taken from the reference TRBV5-5 and TRBJ2-7 genes, the full variable domain is: DAGVTQSPTHLIKTRGQQVTLRCSPISGHKSVSWYQQVLGQGPQFIFQYYEKEERGRGNFPDRFSARQFPNYSSELNVNALLLGDSALYLCASSLVTSTVPYEQYFGPGTRLTVT.